These T cell receptor beta chains were read from a single sample in a study of blood T cell repertoires in COVID-19. Sequencing was performed with immunoSEQ multiplex PCR; in TCRdb, only in-frame clones are kept and a portion is missing. The sample holds around 300,000 clones; around 90% are singletons and the top ten take about 1.7%. Sequenced material: PBMCs or T cells enriched from blood (not recorded which). These receptors came from a woman aged 40 to 50 who had recovered from COVID-19. Each CDR3 is given with its conserved first and last residue. The D gene is left open where the match is weak. Only some rows state a clone size, as once, few, many or a class for expanded clones.

d_gene,v_gene,j_gene,abundance,CDR3nt,CDR3aa
-,TRBV11-2,TRBJ1-1,-,TGTGCCAGCAGCCAAAAGCGGACTCGTAACACTGAAGCTTTCTTT,CASSQKRTRNTEAFF
-,TRBV4-1,TRBJ1-2,-,TGCGCCAGCAGCTTTTCAATGATGGACAGCTACAAATCCTATGGCTACACCTTC,CASSFSMMDSYKSYGYTF
-,TRBV7-8,TRBJ2-3,-,TGTGCCAGCAGCTTCCGCGTAACTAGCAGGACAGATACGCAGTATTTT,CASSFRVTSRTDTQYF
-,TRBV5-1,TRBJ1-1,-,TGCGCCAGCAGGAGACAGTCGAACACTGAAGCTTTCTTT,CASRRQSNTEAFF
TRBD1,TRBV10-3,TRBJ1-1,-,TGTGCCATCAGTGGCAGGGGGACCAACACTGAAGCTTTCTTT,CAISGRGTNTEAFF
TRBD2,TRBV19,TRBJ2-3,once,TGTGCCAGTAGTACTAGCGGGGTCACAGATACGCAGTATTTT,CASSTSGVTDTQYF
TRBD1,TRBV15,TRBJ1-1,-,TGTGCCACCAGCAGAGATACAGGGGGCACTGAAGCTTTCTTT,CATSRDTGGTEAFF
-,TRBV19,TRBJ1-5,-,TGTGCCAGTAGGGAACTCGACAGTAGCAATCAGCCCCAGCATTTT,CASRELDSSNQPQHF
-,TRBV5-1,TRBJ2-5,-,TGCGCCAGCAGTTGGGGACTGGTGGGGGGGCCGGACGAGACCCAGTACTTC,CASSWGLVGGPDETQYF
TRBD2,TRBV11-2,TRBJ2-1,-,TGTGCCAGCAGCATCAGGACTAGCGGGGTTGATGAGCAGTTCTTC,CASSIRTSGVDEQFF
TRBD1,TRBV2,TRBJ1-6,-,TGTGCCAGCAGGCCAGACAGGGGAGGATTGGGATCACCCCTCCACTTT,CASRPDRGGLGSPLHF
TRBD2,TRBV10-3,TRBJ2-7,-,TGTGCCATCAGTGAGGGGACTAGCGGGAGTGTCTACGAGCAGTACTTC,CAISEGTSGSVYEQYF
-,TRBV5-5,TRBJ1-1,-,TGTGCCAGCAGCCGCGGAGAGAACACTGAAGCTTTCTTT,CASSRGENTEAFF
TRBD1,TRBV28,TRBJ1-1,-,TGTGCCAGCTTGGGACAGGGGAACACTGAAGCTTTCTTT,CASLGQGNTEAFF
-,TRBV7-8,TRBJ1-1,few,TGTGCCAGCAGCTTAGACCGCGAGGGCCAAGCTTTCTTT,CASSLDREGQAFF
-,TRBV18,TRBJ1-2,-,TGTGCCAGCTCACCGCGGACGGGGAGTAGCTATGGCTACACCTTC,CASSPRTGSSYGYTF
TRBD2,TRBV5-1,TRBJ2-1,-,TGCGCCAGCAGCTTCGGACTAGCGGGGCCTGAAAACAATGAGCAGTTCTTC,CASSFGLAGPENNEQFF
TRBD1,TRBV6-5,TRBJ1-2,-,TGTGCCAGCAGTTACGGACAGGGCGATGGCTACACCTTC,CASSYGQGDGYTF
-,TRBV5-1,TRBJ1-2,-,TGCGCCAGCAGCCCGATGGACAGATATGGCTACACCTTC,CASSPMDRYGYTF
-,TRBV10-3,TRBJ1-2,-,TGTGCCATCAGTGAGGAGGGATATGGCTACACCTTC,CAISEEGYGYTF